This TCR beta chain was profiled in a study of tumor-infiltrating lymphocytes in localized non-small cell lung cancer. Study as a whole: Several tumor histologies, both smoking statuses, and some post-neoadjuvant chemotherapy samples were included.

Study-level points and caveats: Tumors had more T cell infiltration than uninvolved lung, per TCRbeta sequencing and CD3 counts.

This clone was observed a single time. No antigen is known for it. Measured with immunoSEQ multiplex PCR; TCRdb has only the in-frame clones, and not every one. The sample holds fewer than 20,000 clones; around 79% are singletons and the top ten take 6% to 7%. This receptor was obtained from a human donor with non-small cell lung cancer. The sequenced sample was lung tumor tissue.

The CDR3 DNA follows: TGTGCCAGCAGTTTGGGACAGGGGGTAAACACCATATATTTT. Translating gives CASSLGQGVNTIYF. This chain uses TRBV6-6 with TRBJ1-3, with 11 bases matching TRBD1. Trimming at V came to 4 bases and at J to 6 bases, leaving 2 bases not matched to a gene. The CDR3 runs 14 residues. CDR1 and CDR2 from the germline V gene are MNHNY and SVGAGI (reference sequence).